This T cell receptor (beta chain) was captured in a study of blood T cells in healthy people across ages. General study points: Unknown donor CMV status possibly confounded expanded clonotype changes. Roughly linear age-related decline in beta diversity appeared, significant by age 40.

Isolated per sample were at least 6 million PBMCs. Trimming cost V 4 bases and J 6 bases, with 9 bases left between them. Per germline, CDR1 SNHLY and CDR2 FYNNEI. The CDR3 loop spans 12 amino acids. Alongside a J-beta primer mix, a sample-barcoded 5' primer served in a second PCR lasting about 7 to 12 cycles. Each TCR beta cDNA got a 12-nucleotide random molecular identifier. TCRdb analysed the 5' RACE reads with MiXCR anew, one entry per CDR3 protein. The sample contains about 1,500,000 distinct CDR3 sequences, around two fifths of which appear only once. Concerning this clonotype: Its antigen is undetermined.

The TCR sequence derives from a woman between 18 and 29 years old in good health. Sequencing was performed on blood. The chain uses TRBV2 and TRBJ1-1; D may be TRBD1 (5 bases). The CDR3 bases are TGTGCCAGCAGTGGGGACCCTGCTGAAGCTTTCTTT. It codes for CASSGDPAEAFF.